These T cell receptor beta chains were read from a single sample in a study of vaccination effects on CD4 cells after COVID-19. Their antigens remain unidentified. Libraries were prepared by immunoSEQ multiplex PCR; TCRdb keeps only in-frame clonotypes and omits some of them. The sample shows 65,000 to 70,000 clones, about 80% of them seen only once. The source was CD4+ T cells from PBMCs cultured with HCoV-OC43 spike peptides, collected after COVID-19 vaccination. The receptors come from a human donor who received a COVID-19 vaccine. Both conserved end residues are trimmed from each CDR3.

V gene | CDR3 protein
TRBV6-5 | ASSYGQTNNSPLH
TRBV7-9 | ASSFTSGAEQF
TRBV2 | ASSDSTGRAQPQH
TRBV7-2 | ASSPGGMGTDTQY
TRBV6-6 | ASKRQGEAF
TRBV5-1 | ASSPFITQYRGGTEAF
TRBV7-8 | ASSLVGARRETQY
TRBV24-1 | ATSDSTTGIGKLF
TRBV18 | ASSPRQGMGTYNEQF
TRBV7-2 | ASSLDPGQGGSSPLH
TRBV19 | ASSSQGAGNQPQH
TRBV28 | ASSLQGAAF
TRBV5-1 | ASSQGTGTIHEQF
TRBV6-5 | ASRFTGGAGKTQY
TRBV12-3/TRBV12-4 | ASSLPWEPQH
TRBV30 | AWSLGQGTDTQY
TRBV19 | ASSSRTGTPNTIY
TRBV27 | ASRDRANQPQH
TRBV3-1/TRBV3-2 | ASSPGYSPLH
TRBV3-1/TRBV3-2 | ASSRKWGEETQY
TRBV5-4 | ASSRALGQQQETQY
TRBV6-5 | ASKTGVGNTEAF
TRBV18 | ASSPSGTAGNTIY
TRBV5-4 | ASSLYGGPGKLF
TRBV5-4 | ASSPQRDRGSSGANVLT
TRBV9 | ASSVSTTSGESVEY
TRBV6-6 | ASSRTSGAYNEQF
TRBV14 | ASSRNNLNTEAF
TRBV30 | AWYREGKAF
TRBV5-1 | ASSLVGSHTEAF
TRBV6-5 | ASSYGPGQAAGELF
TRBV9 | ASSVMGGFTGNTIY
TRBV7-2 | ASSLESGNTIY
TRBV30 | AWSVEANYGYT
TRBV4-1 | ASSPSVDSTEAF
TRBV7-2 | ASSFGQGDYGYT
TRBV27 | ASSSLGQGATEAF
TRBV12-3/TRBV12-4 | ASSLTAGNTIY
TRBV10-1 | ASTLHSQTVYNEQF
TRBV30 | AWSQGNYNEQF
TRBV28 | ASSRTGESNQPQH
TRBV2 | ASRIWGVPGELF
TRBV19 | ASRFGLAGGQAYNEQF
TRBV7-2 | ASSSVPLVGTQY
TRBV6-5 | ASSYLGGQPQH
TRBV6-5 | ASSQLTGHTEAF
TRBV7-9 | AGHSSGNTIY
TRBV6-6 | ASRSRNSNQPQH
TRBV5-1 | ASSLSGRVSGNTIY
TRBV2 | ASSPQGLAGFKTQY
TRBV18 | ASSPARAEAF
TRBV18 | ASSLLEGQETQY
TRBV2 | ASSVGRGSGNTIY
TRBV11-2 | ASSLDRHGPSGNTIY
TRBV18 | ASSLDRYNSPLH
TRBV5-1 | ASSPRASNTEAF
TRBV7-8 | ASSPGYRGKRGNTIY
TRBV5-1 | ASSVLLGHGGEKLF
TRBV6-4 | ASSEQGTDTQY
TRBV5-8 | ASSLYGGGGTDTQY